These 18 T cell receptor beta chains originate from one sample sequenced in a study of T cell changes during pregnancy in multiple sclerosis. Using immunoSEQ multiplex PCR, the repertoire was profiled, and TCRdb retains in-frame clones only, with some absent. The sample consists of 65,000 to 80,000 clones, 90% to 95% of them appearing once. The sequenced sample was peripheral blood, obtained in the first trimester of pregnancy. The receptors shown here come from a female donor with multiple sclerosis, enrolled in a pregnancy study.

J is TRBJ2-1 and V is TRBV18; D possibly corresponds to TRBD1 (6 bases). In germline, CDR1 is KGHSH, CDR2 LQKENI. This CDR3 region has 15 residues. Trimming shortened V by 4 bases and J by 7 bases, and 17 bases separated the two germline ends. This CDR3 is CASSRETGIGNEQFF. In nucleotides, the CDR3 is TGTGCCAGCTCACGCGAAACAGGGATTGGAAATGAGCAGTTCTTC.

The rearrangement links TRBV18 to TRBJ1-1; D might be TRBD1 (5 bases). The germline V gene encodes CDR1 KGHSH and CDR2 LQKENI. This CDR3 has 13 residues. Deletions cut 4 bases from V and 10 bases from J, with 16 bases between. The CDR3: CASSQGSPVGAFF. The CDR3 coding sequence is TGTGCCAGCTCACAGGGGTCTCCAGTCGGAGCTTTCTTT. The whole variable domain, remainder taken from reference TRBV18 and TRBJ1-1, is NAGVMQNPRHLVRRRGQEARLRCSPMKGHSHVYWYRQLPEEGLKFMVYLQKENIIDESGMPKERFSAEFPKEGPSILRIQQVVRGDSAAYFCASSQGSPVGAFFGQGTRLTVV.

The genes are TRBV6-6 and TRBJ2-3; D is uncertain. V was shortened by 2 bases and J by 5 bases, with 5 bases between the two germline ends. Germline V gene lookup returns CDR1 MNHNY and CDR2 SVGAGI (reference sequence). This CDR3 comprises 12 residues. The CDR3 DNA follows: TGTGCCAGCAGTTACCCAAAAGATACGCAGTATTTT. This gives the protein CASSYPKDTQYF.

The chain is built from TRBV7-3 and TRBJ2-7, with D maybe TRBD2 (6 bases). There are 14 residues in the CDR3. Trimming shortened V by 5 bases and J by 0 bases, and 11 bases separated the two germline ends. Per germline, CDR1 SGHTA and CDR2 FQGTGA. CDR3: CASSQIGGSYEQYF. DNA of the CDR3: TGTGCCAGCAGCCAAATCGGGGGCTCCTACGAGCAGTACTTC.

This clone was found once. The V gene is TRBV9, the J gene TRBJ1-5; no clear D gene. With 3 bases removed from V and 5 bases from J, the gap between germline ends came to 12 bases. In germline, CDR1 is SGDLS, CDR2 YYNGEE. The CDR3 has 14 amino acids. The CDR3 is CASSASWRDQPQHF. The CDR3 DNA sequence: TGTGCCAGCAGCGCCTCGTGGAGGGATCAGCCCCAGCATTTT.

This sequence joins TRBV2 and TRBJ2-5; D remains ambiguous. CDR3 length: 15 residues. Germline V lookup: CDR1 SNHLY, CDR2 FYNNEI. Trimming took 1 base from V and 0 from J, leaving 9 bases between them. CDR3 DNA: TGTGCCAGCAGTGAAGGAGTTACGTACCAAGAGACCCAGTACTTC. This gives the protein CASSEGVTYQETQYF. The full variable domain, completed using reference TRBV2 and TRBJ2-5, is EPEVTQTPSHQVTQMGQEVILRCVPISNHLYFYWYRQILGQKVEFLVSFYNNEISEKSEIFDDQFSVERPDGSNFTLKIRSTKLEDSAMYFCASSEGVTYQETQYFGPGTRLLVL.

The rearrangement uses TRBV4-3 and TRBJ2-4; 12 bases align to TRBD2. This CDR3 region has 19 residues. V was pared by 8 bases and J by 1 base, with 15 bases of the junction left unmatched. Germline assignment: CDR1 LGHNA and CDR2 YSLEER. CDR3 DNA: TGCGCCAGCCCGGGCAGGTCTAGCGGGGGGGCTCGGGCCAAAAACATTCAGTACTTC. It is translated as CASPGRSSGGARAKNIQYF.

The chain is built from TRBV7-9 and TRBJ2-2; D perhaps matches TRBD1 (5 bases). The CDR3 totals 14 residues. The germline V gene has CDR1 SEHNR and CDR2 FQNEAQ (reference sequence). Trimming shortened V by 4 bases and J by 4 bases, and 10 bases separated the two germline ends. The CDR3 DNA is TGTGCCAGCAGCTACCACCAGGGCACCGGGGAGCTGTTTTTT. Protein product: CASSYHQGTGELFF.

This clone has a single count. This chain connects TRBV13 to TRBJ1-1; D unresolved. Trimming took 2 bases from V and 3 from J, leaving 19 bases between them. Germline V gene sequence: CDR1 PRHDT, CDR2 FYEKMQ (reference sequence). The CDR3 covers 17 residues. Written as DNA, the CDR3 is TGTGCCAGCAGCTTATCTTCTTCAGCGTTACCATACACTGAAGCTTTCTTT. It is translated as CASSLSSSALPYTEAFF.

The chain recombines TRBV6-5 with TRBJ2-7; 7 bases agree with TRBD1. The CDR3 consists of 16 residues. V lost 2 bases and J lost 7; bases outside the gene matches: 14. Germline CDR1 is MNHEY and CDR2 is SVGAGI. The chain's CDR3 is CASSYPQGQPDREQYF. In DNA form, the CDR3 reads TGTGCCAGCAGTTACCCACAGGGACAGCCTGACAGGGAGCAGTACTTC.

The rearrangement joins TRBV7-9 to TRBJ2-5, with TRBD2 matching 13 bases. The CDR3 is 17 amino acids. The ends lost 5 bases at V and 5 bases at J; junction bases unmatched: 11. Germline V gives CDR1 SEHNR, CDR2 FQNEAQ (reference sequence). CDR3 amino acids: CASSTGTSGAPYETQYF. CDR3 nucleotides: TGTGCCAGCAGCACCGGGACTAGCGGGGCCCCCTACGAGACCCAGTACTTC.

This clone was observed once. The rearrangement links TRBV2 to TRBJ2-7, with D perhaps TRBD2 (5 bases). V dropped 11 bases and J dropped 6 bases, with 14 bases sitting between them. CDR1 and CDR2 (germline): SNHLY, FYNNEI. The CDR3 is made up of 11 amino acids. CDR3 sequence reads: CASGKSVEQYF. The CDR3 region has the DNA TGTGCCTCGGGGAAATCGGTCGAGCAGTACTTC.

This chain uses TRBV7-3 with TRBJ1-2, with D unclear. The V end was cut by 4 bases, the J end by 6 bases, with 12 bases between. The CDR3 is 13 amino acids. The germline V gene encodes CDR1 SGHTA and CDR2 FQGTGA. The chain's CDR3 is CASSSTPMNGYTF. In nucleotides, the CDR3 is TGTGCCAGCAGCTCGACACCTATGAATGGCTACACCTTC.

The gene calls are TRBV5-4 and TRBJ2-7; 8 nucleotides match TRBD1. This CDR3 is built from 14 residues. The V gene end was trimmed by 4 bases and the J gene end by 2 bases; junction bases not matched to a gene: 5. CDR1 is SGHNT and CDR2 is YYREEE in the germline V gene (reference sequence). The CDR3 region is CASSTDRGAYEQYF. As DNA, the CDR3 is TGTGCCAGCAGCACCGACAGGGGAGCCTACGAGCAGTACTTC. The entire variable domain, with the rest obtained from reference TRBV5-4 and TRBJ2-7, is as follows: ETGVTQSPTHLIKTRGQQVTLRCSSQSGHNTVSWYQQALGQGPQFIFQYYREEENGRGNFPPRFSGLQFPNYSSELNVNALELDDSALYLCASSTDRGAYEQYFGPGTRLTVT.

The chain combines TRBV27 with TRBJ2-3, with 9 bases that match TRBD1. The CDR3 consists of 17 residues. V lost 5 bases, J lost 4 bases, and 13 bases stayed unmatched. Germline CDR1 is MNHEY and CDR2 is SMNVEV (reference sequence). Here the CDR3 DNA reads TGTGCCAGCAGTCTAAACCCCGGGACAGGGATAGCAGATACGCAGTATTTT. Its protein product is CASSLNPGTGIADTQYF.

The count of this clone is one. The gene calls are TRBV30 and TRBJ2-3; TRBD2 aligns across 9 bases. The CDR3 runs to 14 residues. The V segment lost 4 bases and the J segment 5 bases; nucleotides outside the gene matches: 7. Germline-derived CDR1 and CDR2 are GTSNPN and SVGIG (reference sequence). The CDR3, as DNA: TGTGCCTGGACAAAGACTAGCGGCGTAGATACGCAGTATTTT. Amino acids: CAWTKTSGVDTQYF. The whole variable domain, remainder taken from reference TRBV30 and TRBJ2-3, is SQTIHQWPATLVQPVGSPLSLECTVEGTSNPNLYWYRQAAGRGLQLLFYSVGIGQISSEVPQNLSASRPQDRQFILSSKKLLLSDSGFYLCAWTKTSGVDTQYFGPGTRLTVL.

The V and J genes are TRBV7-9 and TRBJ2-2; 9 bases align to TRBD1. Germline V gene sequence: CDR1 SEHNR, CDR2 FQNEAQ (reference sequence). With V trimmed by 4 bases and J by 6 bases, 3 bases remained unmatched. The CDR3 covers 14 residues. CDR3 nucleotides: TGTGCCAGCAGCTGGGACAGGGCGCCCGGGGAGCTGTTTTTT. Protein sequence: CASSWDRAPGELFF. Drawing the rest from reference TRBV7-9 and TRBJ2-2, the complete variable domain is DTGVSQNPRHKITKRGQNVTFRCDPISEHNRLYWYRQTLGQGPEFLTYFQNEAQLEKSRLLSDRFSAERPKGSFSTLEIQRTEQGDSAMYLCASSWDRAPGELFFGEGSRLTVL.

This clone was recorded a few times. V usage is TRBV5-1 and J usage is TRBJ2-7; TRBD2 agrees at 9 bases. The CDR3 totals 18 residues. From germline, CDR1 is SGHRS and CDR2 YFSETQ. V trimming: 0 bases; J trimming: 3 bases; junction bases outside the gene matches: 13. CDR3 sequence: CASSLAGGMAGGIYEQYF. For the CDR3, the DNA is TGCGCCAGCAGCTTGGCCGGGGGAATGGCGGGAGGGATCTACGAGCAGTACTTC.